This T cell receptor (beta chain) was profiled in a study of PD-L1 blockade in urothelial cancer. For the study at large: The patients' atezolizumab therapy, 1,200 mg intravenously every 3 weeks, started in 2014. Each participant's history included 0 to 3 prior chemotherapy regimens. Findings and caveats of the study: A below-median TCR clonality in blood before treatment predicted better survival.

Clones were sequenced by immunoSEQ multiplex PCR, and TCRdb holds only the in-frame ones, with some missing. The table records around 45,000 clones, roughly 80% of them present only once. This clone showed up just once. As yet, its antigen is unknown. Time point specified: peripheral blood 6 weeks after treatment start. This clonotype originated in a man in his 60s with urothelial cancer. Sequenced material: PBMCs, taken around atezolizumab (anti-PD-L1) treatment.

CDR3: CASSVSQGGEQFF. CDR3 DNA sequence: TGTGCCAGCAGTGTAAGTCAGGGCGGTGAGCAGTTCTTC. This sequence joins TRBV6-4 and TRBJ2-1, with TRBD1 as a possible D gene (5 bases). This CDR3 region has 13 residues. Trimming pared 4 bases from V and 9 bases from J, leaving 13 bases between. Germline-derived CDR1 and CDR2 are MRHNA and SNTAGT.